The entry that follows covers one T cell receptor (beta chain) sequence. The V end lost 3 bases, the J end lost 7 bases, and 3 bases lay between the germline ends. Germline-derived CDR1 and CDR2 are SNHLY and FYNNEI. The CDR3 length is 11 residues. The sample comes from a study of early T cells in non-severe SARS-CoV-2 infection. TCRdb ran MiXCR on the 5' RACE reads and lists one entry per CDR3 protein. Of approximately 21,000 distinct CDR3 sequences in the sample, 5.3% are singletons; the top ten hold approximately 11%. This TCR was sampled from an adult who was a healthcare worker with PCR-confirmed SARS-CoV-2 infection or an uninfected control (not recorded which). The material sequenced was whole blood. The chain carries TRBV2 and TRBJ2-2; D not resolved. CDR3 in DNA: TGTGCCAGCAGTGACTACGGGGAGCTGTTTTTT. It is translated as CASSDYGELFF.